This T cell receptor (beta chain) derives from a study of blood T cell repertoires in COVID-19. Some clones are missing from TCRdb's copy, which holds only in-frame ones; the method was immunoSEQ multiplex PCR. The sample holds approximately 200,000 clones, around 84% seen once. The CDR3 has 15 amino acids. J lost 2 bases, V lost 3 bases, and 3 bases had no gene match. Germline V CDR1 and CDR2: KGHSH, LQKENI. Sequencing input: peripheral blood. The genes are TRBV18 and TRBJ2-1, with TRBD2 matching over 8 bases. The receptor was isolated from a woman aged 60-75 years who had recovered from COVID-19. In DNA form, the CDR3 reads TGTGCCAGCTCACCGAACGGGGGGGCCTACAATGAGCAGTTCTTC. It codes for CASSPNGGAYNEQFF.